This TCR beta chain was sequenced for a study of metastatic and nonmetastatic thyroid tumors. In the study overall: Repertoire data that came from the blood and tumor or nodule tissue of malignant and benign thyroid patients were compared.

The V end was cut by 8 bases, the J end by 2 bases, with 19 bases between. The CDR3 is made up of 15 amino acids. Per germline, CDR1 MNHEY and CDR2 SVGEGT. This clone showed up just a few times. Thyroid surgery took place with no prior treatment in any patient. TCRdb re-processed the PCR reads through MiXCR. The table records roughly 30,000 clones, 25% to 30% of them present only once. The sample was blood. V gene TRBV6-2 or TRBV6-3 combines with J gene TRBJ2-7; D gene unclear. The receptor's source is a female donor with papillary thyroid cancer or a benign thyroid nodule (not recorded which). Some clones in this sample may be carry-over from other donors' samples. This chain's CDR3 is CASCLMADLTYEQYF. CDR3 in DNA: TGTGCCAGCTGCTTAATGGCGGATTTGACCTACGAGCAGTACTTC.